The source of this T cell receptor (beta chain) is a study of identical twins. Concerning this clonotype: What it binds is not known.

General observations from the study: Cross-sectional statistics underpinned the conclusions; the same donors were not followed. Models, which agreed with sharing between unrelated individuals, nonetheless underestimated the out-of-frame TCR alpha sharing seen in monozygotic twins.

With template switching, a universal primer site was added, and the cDNA carried unique molecular identifiers. TCRdb fed the 5' RACE reads into MiXCR, producing one record per CDR3 protein. Of 1.5 million to 2 million distinct CDR3 sequences in the sample, about 32% were seen once. This receptor was identified in a newborn girl in good health. The specimen sequenced was cord blood.

The CDR3 reads CASSPPTAGTDTQYF. Written as DNA, the CDR3 is TGTGCCAGCAGCCCGCCTACGGCGGGGACAGATACGCAGTATTTT. The chain links TRBV6-1 to TRBJ2-3, with D perhaps TRBD2 (6 bases). CDR1 is MNHNS, CDR2 SASEGT, per germline. V lost 6 bases and J lost 3, with 16 bases in between. The CDR3 contains 15 residues.